This TCR beta chain was retrieved from a study of cytomegalovirus exposure and HLA in healthy donors. Study in general: When 350 to 400 donors were genotyped, 80% to 90% of them were found to fall in the Caucasian-associated ancestry cluster. General study findings and limits: HLA allele associations emerged for roughly 16,000 TCR beta sequences in a later analysis, at 0.05 false discovery rate. The authors later found most CMV-associated TCR beta chains appeared HLA-restricted. The study listed under 200 cytomegalovirus-associated TCR beta chains.

The PCR contained 60 Vbeta and 13 Jbeta primers. Clones were sequenced by immunoSEQ multiplex PCR, and TCRdb holds only the in-frame ones, with some missing. The repertoire holds some 150,000 clones, with roughly three quarters as singletons. Comment on this clone: Its antigen remains unidentified.

CDR3 length equals 16 residues. V was trimmed by 4 bases and J by 2 bases, leaving 16 bases between them. Germline V gene lookup returns CDR1 SGDLS and CDR2 YYNGEE. Sequencing was done on a sample of PBMCs. The clonotype was recovered from a male donor in good health and CMV-seronegative. The chain combines TRBV9 with TRBJ1-5, with D possibly being TRBD1 (5 bases). DNA for the CDR3: TGTGCCAGCAGCCGGGGGGGGTCTGTGGGCAATCAGCCCCAGCATTTT. It translates to CASSRGGSVGNQPQHF. Using reference TRBV9 and TRBJ1-5 for the parts outside the CDR3, the full variable domain is DSGVTQTPKHLITATGQRVTLRCSPRSGDLSVYWYQQSLDQGLQFLIQYYNGEERAKGNILERFSAQQFPDLHSELNLSSLELGDSALYFCASSRGGSVGNQPQHFGDGTRLSIL.